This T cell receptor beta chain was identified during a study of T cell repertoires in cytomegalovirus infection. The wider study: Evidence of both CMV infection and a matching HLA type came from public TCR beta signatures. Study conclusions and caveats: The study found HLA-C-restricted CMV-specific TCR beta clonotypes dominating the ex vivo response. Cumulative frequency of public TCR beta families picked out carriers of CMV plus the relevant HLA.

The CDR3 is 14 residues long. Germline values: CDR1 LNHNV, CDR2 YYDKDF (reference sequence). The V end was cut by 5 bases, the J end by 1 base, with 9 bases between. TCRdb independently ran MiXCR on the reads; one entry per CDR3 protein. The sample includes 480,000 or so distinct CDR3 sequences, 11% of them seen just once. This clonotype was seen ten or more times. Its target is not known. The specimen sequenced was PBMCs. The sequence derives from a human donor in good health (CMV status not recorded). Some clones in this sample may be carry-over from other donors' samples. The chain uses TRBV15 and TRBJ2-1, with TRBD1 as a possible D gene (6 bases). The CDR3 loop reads CATSSGTSYNEQFF. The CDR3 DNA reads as TGTGCCACCAGCTCCGGGACATCCTACAATGAGCAGTTCTTC.